This is a list of T cell receptor beta chains from one sample in a study of neurological immune-mediated disorders. TCRdb re-called the 5' RACE reads with MiXCR, one entry per CDR3 protein. Of under 75,000 distinct CDR3 sequences listed, 3.2% are singletons. The specimen sequenced was PBMCs. Receptors originate from a woman between 45 and 60 years old with multiple sclerosis. Both conserved end residues are part of each CDR3. D genes are given only for firm matches. Size is stated as how often the clone was seen (once, few, many) or a class if it is expanded.

>NA|many|TRBV3-1|TRBJ1-6
TGTGCCAGCAGCCTATCAGACAGGAACAATTCACCCCTCCACTTT
CASSLSDRNNSPLHF
>NA|many|TRBV12-3/TRBV12-4|TRBJ2-1
TGTGCCAGCAGTTTAAGTCTTCATGAGCAGTTCTTC
CASSLSLHEQFF
>NA|many|TRBV7-8|TRBJ2-5
TGTGCCAGCAGCGGGAGGGACAGCCAAGAGACCCAGTACTTC
CASSGRDSQETQYF
>NA|many|TRBV10-3|TRBJ2-5
TGTGCCACGGGGCCAGAGGCTGGGCAAGAGACCCAGTACTTC
CATGPEAGQETQYF
>NA|many|TRBV20-1|TRBJ2-5
TGCAGTGCTAGAGGCACCCCCCCGGGGGAGACCCAGTACTTC
CSARGTPPGETQYF
>NA|many|TRBV20-1|TRBJ2-1
TGCAGTGCTAGTTTCCCCCCCCCCGGGGCCGTTAGCTCCTACAATGAGCAGTTCTTC
CSASFPPPGAVSSYNEQFF
>TRBD2|many|TRBV20-1|TRBJ2-7
TGCAGAGCTCTAGCGGGAGGATCCTACGAGCAGTACTTC
CRALAGGSYEQYF
>NA|many|TRBV7-2|TRBJ2-3
TGTGCCAGCAGCTTGGGGCTCAGGGATACGCAGTATTTT
CASSLGLRDTQYF
>TRBD1|many|TRBV20-1|TRBJ1-6
TGCAGTGCTAGAGAAGTGAACAGGGGGCGGGATTCACCCCTCCACTTT
CSAREVNRGRDSPLHF
>NA|many|TRBV7-2|TRBJ1-1
TGTGCCAGCAGCACTCAAACCAGGGGCGAAGCTTTCTTT
CASSTQTRGEAFF
>NA|many|TRBV20-1|TRBJ2-3
TGCAGTGCTAGAGATGAAAGTACGAATGGGGATACGCAGTATTTT
CSARDESTNGDTQYF
>NA|many|TRBV5-1|TRBJ1-1
TGCGCCAGCAGCTTGGAGGGGGGGCGTGTGACTGAAGCTTTCTTT
CASSLEGGRVTEAFF
>TRBD1|many|TRBV7-2|TRBJ2-7
TGTGCCAGCAGCTTACGGGGACAGAACCGGGCGCAGTACTTC
CASSLRGQNRAQYF
>NA|many|TRBV6-1|TRBJ2-1
TGTGCCAGCAGTGAAGGGCGCTCCCCGGGCTCCTACAATGAGCAGTTCTTC
CASSEGRSPGSYNEQFF
>TRBD2|many|TRBV7-2|TRBJ2-1
TGTGCCAGCAGTCTGAGGCGGGAGTTGCGGTACAATGAGCAGTTCTTC
CASSLRRELRYNEQFF
>NA|many|TRBV18|TRBJ1-4
TGTGCCAGCTCAAAGGGCCGGGACATCGCTGAAAAACTGTTTTTT
CASSKGRDIAEKLFF
>NA|many|TRBV7-8|TRBJ1-5
TGTGCCAGCAGCCTGGACAGAGCACCGTCTCAGCCCCAGCATTTT
CASSLDRAPSQPQHF
>NA|many|TRBV5-1|TRBJ1-1
TGCGCCAGCAGCTTGTTATCAGACGGGGGCACTGAAGCTTTCTTT
CASSLLSDGGTEAFF
>NA|few|TRBV7-2|TRBJ2-7
TGTGCCAGCAGCTTAGTGTCCTACGAGCAGTACTTC
CASSLVSYEQYF
>NA|many|TRBV25-1|TRBJ1-1
TGTGCCAGCAGGGGAGGTTGGGGGAACACTGAAGCTTTCTTT
CASRGGWGNTEAFF
>NA|many|TRBV4-2|TRBJ1-1
TGTGCCAGCACTCTAGGACCTCCCGCAGGTGAAGCTTTCTTT
CASTLGPPAGEAFF
>TRBD1|many|TRBV20-1|TRBJ1-5
TGCAGTGCTAGAGATCAAGGACAGGCCCATCAGCCCCAGCATTTT
CSARDQGQAHQPQHF
>TRBD2|many|TRBV7-9|TRBJ2-1
TGTGCCAGCAGCTCTACCCGCGGGACTAGCGGGAGTAATGAGCAGTTCTTC
CASSSTRGTSGSNEQFF
>TRBD1|many|TRBV7-9|TRBJ2-1
TGTGCCAGCAGCCCCGGGACAGGGGGTGTTAATGAGCAGTTCTTC
CASSPGTGGVNEQFF
>NA|many|TRBV27|TRBJ1-1
TGTGCCAGCAGTTCCAAACCCTCGGGGCTGAACACTGAAGCTTTCTTT
CASSSKPSGLNTEAFF
>NA|many|TRBV7-2|TRBJ2-3
TGTGCCAGCAGCCCGAGCACAGATACGCAGTATTTT
CASSPSTDTQYF
>TRBD2|many|TRBV20-1|TRBJ2-5
TGCAGTGCTAGAGGGGAGGGTAAAGAGACCCAGTACTTC
CSARGEGKETQYF
>TRBD2|many|TRBV15|TRBJ2-2
TGTGCCACCAGCAGAGGTCCGGGACTAGACCGCACCGGGGAGCTGTTTTTT
CATSRGPGLDRTGELFF
>TRBD1|many|TRBV20-1|TRBJ1-2
TGCAGTGCCGCTGGTTCCGTTCAGGGGGACTATGGCTACACCTTC
CSAAGSVQGDYGYTF
>TRBD2|many|TRBV6-2/TRBV6-3|TRBJ2-3
TGTGCCAGCAGTTACTCGTTGGGGAGGGGCACAGATACGCAGTATTTT
CASSYSLGRGTDTQYF
>NA|many|TRBV5-1|TRBJ2-3
TGCGCCAGCAGCTCGACCCCCGGCACAGATACGCAGTATTTT
CASSSTPGTDTQYF
>TRBD1|many|TRBV20-1|TRBJ1-1
TGCAGTGCTACAGGGACAGGGCCTGCCACTGAAGCTTTCTTT
CSATGTGPATEAFF
>NA|medium-sized|TRBV27|TRBJ2-5
TGTGCCAGCAGTTTCGGGACCCAGTACTTC
CASSFGTQYF
>TRBD2|many|TRBV5-1|TRBJ2-5
TGCGCCAGCAGCTTGGAGGCTAGCGGGGTTTTAGAGACCCAGTACTTC
CASSLEASGVLETQYF
>NA|many|TRBV7-9|TRBJ2-3
TGTGCCAGCAGCTTAGGCCGGGACTTCGCCACAGATACGCAGTATTTT
CASSLGRDFATDTQYF
>NA|many|TRBV6-2/TRBV6-3|TRBJ1-5
TGTGCCAGCAGAAAAGACACTTTCAATCAGCCCCAGCATTTT
CASRKDTFNQPQHF